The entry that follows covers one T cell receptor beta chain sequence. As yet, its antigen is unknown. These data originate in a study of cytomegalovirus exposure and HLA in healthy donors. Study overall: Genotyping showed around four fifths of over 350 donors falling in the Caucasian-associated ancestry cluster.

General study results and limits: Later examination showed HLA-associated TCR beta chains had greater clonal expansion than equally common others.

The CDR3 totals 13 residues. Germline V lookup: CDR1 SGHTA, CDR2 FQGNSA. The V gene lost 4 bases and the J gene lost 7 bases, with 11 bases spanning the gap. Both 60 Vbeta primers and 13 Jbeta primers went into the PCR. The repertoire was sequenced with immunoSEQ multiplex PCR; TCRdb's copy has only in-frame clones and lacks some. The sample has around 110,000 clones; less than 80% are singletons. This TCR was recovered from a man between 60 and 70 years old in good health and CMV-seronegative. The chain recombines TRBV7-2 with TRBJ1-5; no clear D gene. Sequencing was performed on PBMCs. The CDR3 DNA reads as TGTGCCAGCAGCTGGGAGCCGGAACAGCCCCAGCATTTT. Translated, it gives CASSWEPEQPQHF. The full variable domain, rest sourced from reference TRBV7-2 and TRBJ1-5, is GAGVSQSPSNKVTEKGKDVELRCDPISGHTALYWYRQSLGQGLEFLIYFQGNSAPDKSGLPSDRFSAERTGGSVSTLTIQRTQQEDSAVYLCASSWEPEQPQHFGDGTRLSIL.